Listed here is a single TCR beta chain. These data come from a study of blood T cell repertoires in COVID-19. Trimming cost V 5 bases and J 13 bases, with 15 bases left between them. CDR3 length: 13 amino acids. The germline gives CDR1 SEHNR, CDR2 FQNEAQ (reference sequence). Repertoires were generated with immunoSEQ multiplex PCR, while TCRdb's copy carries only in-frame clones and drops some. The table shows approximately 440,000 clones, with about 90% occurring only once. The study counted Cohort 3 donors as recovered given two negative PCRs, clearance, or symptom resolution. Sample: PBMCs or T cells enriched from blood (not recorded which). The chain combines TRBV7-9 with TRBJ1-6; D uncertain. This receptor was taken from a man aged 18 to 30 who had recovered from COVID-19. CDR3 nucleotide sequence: TGTGCCAGCAGCCCGGGTGGGTTCGATCCCCTCCACTTT. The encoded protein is CASSPGGFDPLHF.